A selection of T cell receptor beta chains follows, all from one sample in a study of cytomegalovirus exposure and HLA in healthy donors. Repertoires were generated with immunoSEQ multiplex PCR, while TCRdb's copy carries only in-frame clones and drops some. The sample records about 140,000 clones, 75% to 85% being singletons. The sequenced sample was PBMCs. The receptor set was obtained from a man aged 35 to 55 in good health and CMV-seronegative. Each CDR3 is given with its conserved first and last residue. The D gene is left open where the match is weak. Expanded clones get a size class; other rows say once, few or many, or leave the size out.

v_call: TRBV18; j_call: TRBJ2-2; clone_size: NA; d_call: TRBD2; cdr3_aa: CASSPLAGDNTGELFF; cdr3_nt: TGTGCCAGCTCACCACTGGCGGGGGATAACACCGGGGAGCTGTTTTTT
v_call: TRBV6-1; j_call: TRBJ1-5; clone_size: NA; d_call: NA; cdr3_aa: CASSEGVGQPQHF; cdr3_nt: TGTGCCAGCAGTGAAGGGGTGGGCCAGCCCCAGCATTTT
v_call: TRBV27; j_call: TRBJ1-5; clone_size: few; d_call: TRBD1; cdr3_aa: CASSPNSGGRQPQHF; cdr3_nt: TGTGCCAGCAGTCCAAACTCAGGGGGCCGTCAGCCCCAGCATTTT
v_call: TRBV5-1; j_call: TRBJ1-4; clone_size: once; d_call: NA; cdr3_aa: CASSLAGQLGEKLFF; cdr3_nt: TGCGCCAGCAGCTTGGCCGGACAATTAGGGGAAAAACTGTTTTTT
v_call: TRBV5-6; j_call: TRBJ2-7; clone_size: NA; d_call: TRBD1; cdr3_aa: CASSPPGQGWYEQYF; cdr3_nt: TGTGCCAGCAGCCCACCGGGACAGGGTTGGTACGAGCAGTACTTC
v_call: TRBV10-2; j_call: TRBJ1-6; clone_size: NA; d_call: TRBD1; cdr3_aa: CASSGTGKSSYNSPLHF; cdr3_nt: TGCGCCAGCAGCGGGACAGGGAAGAGCTCCTATAATTCACCCCTCCACTTT
v_call: TRBV19; j_call: TRBJ1-2; clone_size: NA; d_call: NA; cdr3_aa: CASSRTEVYGYTF; cdr3_nt: TGTGCCAGTAGTAGGACAGAAGTCTATGGCTACACCTTC
v_call: TRBV7-8; j_call: TRBJ1-5; clone_size: few; d_call: TRBD1; cdr3_aa: CASSRDRAGDQPQHF; cdr3_nt: TGTGCCAGCAGCCGGGACAGGGCAGGCGATCAGCCCCAGCATTTT
v_call: TRBV5-1; j_call: TRBJ2-1; clone_size: NA; d_call: NA; cdr3_aa: CASSPEDSSYNEQFF; cdr3_nt: TGCGCCAGCAGCCCCGAGGATAGCTCCTACAATGAGCAGTTCTTC
v_call: TRBV6-5; j_call: TRBJ2-1; clone_size: NA; d_call: NA; cdr3_aa: CASRRPGTTSNEQFF; cdr3_nt: TGTGCCAGCAGGCGACCTGGGACAACCTCCAATGAGCAGTTCTTC